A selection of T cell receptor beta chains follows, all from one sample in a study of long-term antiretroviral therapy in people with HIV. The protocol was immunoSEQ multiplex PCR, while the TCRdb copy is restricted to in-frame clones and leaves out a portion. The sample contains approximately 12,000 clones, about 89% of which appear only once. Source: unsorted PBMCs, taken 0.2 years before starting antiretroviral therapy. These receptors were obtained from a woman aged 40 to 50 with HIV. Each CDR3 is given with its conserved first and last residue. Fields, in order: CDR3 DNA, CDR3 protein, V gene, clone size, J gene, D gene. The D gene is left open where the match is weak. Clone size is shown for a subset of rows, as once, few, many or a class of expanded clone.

CDR3 DNA: TGTGCCTGGAGTACTGGGCGGACAGGGGGCTCAGCTTTCTTT
CDR3 protein: CAWSTGRTGGSAFF
V gene: TRBV30
clone size: few
J gene: TRBJ1-1
D gene: TRBD1

CDR3 DNA: TGTGCCAGCAGCCCCCGGACCTCTGGAAACACCATATATTTT
CDR3 protein: CASSPRTSGNTIYF
V gene: TRBV2
clone size: -
J gene: TRBJ1-3
D gene: -

CDR3 DNA: TGCGCCAGCAGTGAGTCGATCCACACCTTC
CDR3 protein: CASSESIHTF
V gene: TRBV10-1
clone size: -
J gene: TRBJ1-2
D gene: -

CDR3 DNA: TGTGCCAGTAGCGCAGGGAGGTATCAGCCCCAGCATTTT
CDR3 protein: CASSAGRYQPQHF
V gene: TRBV19
clone size: -
J gene: TRBJ1-5
D gene: -

CDR3 DNA: TGTGCCAGCAGCTTAGGGGGGACAGGGGGATATGGCTACACCTTC
CDR3 protein: CASSLGGTGGYGYTF
V gene: TRBV7-2
clone size: -
J gene: TRBJ1-2
D gene: TRBD1

CDR3 DNA: TGTGCTAGTGCCCTAGGGGACCTCGCCGGGGAGCTGTTTTTT
CDR3 protein: CASALGDLAGELFF
V gene: TRBV12-5
clone size: -
J gene: TRBJ2-2
D gene: -

CDR3 DNA: TGCGCCAGCAGGATGAACAGGGGGGATGTAAATTCACCCCTCCACTTT
CDR3 protein: CASRMNRGDVNSPLHF
V gene: TRBV5-1
clone size: -
J gene: TRBJ1-6
D gene: TRBD1

CDR3 DNA: TGTGCCAGCTCACCCATGGACAGATTAAACATTCAGTACTTC
CDR3 protein: CASSPMDRLNIQYF
V gene: TRBV18
clone size: -
J gene: TRBJ2-4
D gene: -

CDR3 DNA: TGTGCCTGGAGCCGGACAGGAGGAGGCACAGATACGCAGTATTTT
CDR3 protein: CAWSRTGGGTDTQYF
V gene: TRBV30
clone size: -
J gene: TRBJ2-3
D gene: TRBD1

CDR3 DNA: TGTGCTAGTGGAAGAGGGACCCCGGCCTACGAGCAGTACTTC
CDR3 protein: CASGRGTPAYEQYF
V gene: TRBV12-5
clone size: -
J gene: TRBJ2-7
D gene: -

CDR3 DNA: TGTGCCAGCAGCACTAGCGGGGCTGACACAGATACGCAGTATTTT
CDR3 protein: CASSTSGADTDTQYF
V gene: TRBV9
clone size: -
J gene: TRBJ2-3
D gene: TRBD2

CDR3 DNA: TGCGCCAGCAGCGCGGATTGGGAGGGGGTGCAATCCCTCATTCCATTCGATGAGCAGTTCTTC
CDR3 protein: CASSADWEGVQSLIPFDEQFF
V gene: TRBV5-1
clone size: -
J gene: TRBJ2-1
D gene: -

CDR3 DNA: TGCGCCAGCAGCCAACTGCGGGGAAGCACAGATACGCAGTATTTT
CDR3 protein: CASSQLRGSTDTQYF
V gene: TRBV4-3
clone size: -
J gene: TRBJ2-3
D gene: -

CDR3 DNA: TGTGCCAGCAGCTACCTTTGGGGGGGGCAAGATACGCAGTATTTT
CDR3 protein: CASSYLWGGQDTQYF
V gene: TRBV7-2
clone size: -
J gene: TRBJ2-3
D gene: -

CDR3 DNA: TGTGCCATCAGTGAGTCTTCGGGACTAGCGGGTCCCCGGGAGCTGTTTTTT
CDR3 protein: CAISESSGLAGPRELFF
V gene: TRBV10-3
clone size: -
J gene: TRBJ2-2
D gene: TRBD2

CDR3 DNA: TGCGCCAGCAGCCAAGATCTCGGGACAGCGTACTACGAGCAGTACTTC
CDR3 protein: CASSQDLGTAYYEQYF
V gene: TRBV4-3
clone size: -
J gene: TRBJ2-7
D gene: TRBD1

CDR3 DNA: TGTGCCAGCAGCCAACCGAGGCTCCTGAACACTGAAGCTTTCTTT
CDR3 protein: CASSQPRLLNTEAFF
V gene: TRBV16
clone size: once
J gene: TRBJ1-1
D gene: -

CDR3 DNA: TGTGCCAGCGGAAGCTACGCGCAGCCACCGGACGAGCAGTACTTC
CDR3 protein: CASGSYAQPPDEQYF
V gene: TRBV9
clone size: -
J gene: TRBJ2-7
D gene: -

CDR3 DNA: TGTGCCAGCAGCCCCGGGACAGGGGGCTTATACGAGCAGTACTTC
CDR3 protein: CASSPGTGGLYEQYF
V gene: TRBV11-1
clone size: -
J gene: TRBJ2-7
D gene: TRBD1

CDR3 DNA: TGTGCCATCAGTGGTGGCCTCGGCGAGCAGTACTTC
CDR3 protein: CAISGGLGEQYF
V gene: TRBV6-5
clone size: -
J gene: TRBJ2-7
D gene: -

CDR3 DNA: TGTGCCAGCAGCTTACGTTCCTTAAATGGCTACACCTTC
CDR3 protein: CASSLRSLNGYTF
V gene: TRBV11-2
clone size: -
J gene: TRBJ1-2
D gene: -

CDR3 DNA: TGTGCCAGCAGCTTCAGTGGACAGGGGGCAACCGGGGAGCTGTTTTTT
CDR3 protein: CASSFSGQGATGELFF
V gene: TRBV7-9
clone size: -
J gene: TRBJ2-2
D gene: TRBD1

CDR3 DNA: TGTGCCAGCAGGGTTACCGGGACCAATGAGCAGTTCTTC
CDR3 protein: CASRVTGTNEQFF
V gene: TRBV2
clone size: -
J gene: TRBJ2-1
D gene: -

CDR3 DNA: TGCGCCAGCAGCCAAGATTTCGGTAGCAATCAGCCCCAGCATTTT
CDR3 protein: CASSQDFGSNQPQHF
V gene: TRBV4-3
clone size: large
J gene: TRBJ1-5
D gene: -

CDR3 DNA: TGCGCCAGCAGCCAACCCGGCGGGGGTGAAGCTTTCTTT
CDR3 protein: CASSQPGGGEAFF
V gene: TRBV4-1
clone size: once
J gene: TRBJ1-1
D gene: -

CDR3 DNA: TGTGCCTGGAACAGCGGAGAAGAGACCCAGTACTTC
CDR3 protein: CAWNSGEETQYF
V gene: TRBV30
clone size: -
J gene: TRBJ2-5
D gene: -